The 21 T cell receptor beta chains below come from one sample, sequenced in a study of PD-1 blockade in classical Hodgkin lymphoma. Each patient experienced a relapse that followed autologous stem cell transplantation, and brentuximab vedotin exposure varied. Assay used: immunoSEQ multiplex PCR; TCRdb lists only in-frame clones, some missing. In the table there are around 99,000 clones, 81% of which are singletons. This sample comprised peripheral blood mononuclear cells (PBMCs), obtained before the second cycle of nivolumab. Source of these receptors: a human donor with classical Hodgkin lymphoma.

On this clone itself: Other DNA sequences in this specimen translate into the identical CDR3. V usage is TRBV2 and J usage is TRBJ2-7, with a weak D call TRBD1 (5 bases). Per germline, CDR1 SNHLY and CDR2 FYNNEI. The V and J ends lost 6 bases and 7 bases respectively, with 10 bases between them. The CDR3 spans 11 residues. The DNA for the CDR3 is TGTGCCAGCAGAGGGGAAGGTGAGCAGTACTTC. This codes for CASRGEGEQYF.

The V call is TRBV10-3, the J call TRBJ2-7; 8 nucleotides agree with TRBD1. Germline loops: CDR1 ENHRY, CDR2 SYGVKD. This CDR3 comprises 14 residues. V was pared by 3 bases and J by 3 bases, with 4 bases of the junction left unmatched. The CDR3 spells CAISDRTGFYEQYF. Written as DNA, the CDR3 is TGTGCCATCAGTGATCGGACAGGGTTCTACGAGCAGTACTTC.

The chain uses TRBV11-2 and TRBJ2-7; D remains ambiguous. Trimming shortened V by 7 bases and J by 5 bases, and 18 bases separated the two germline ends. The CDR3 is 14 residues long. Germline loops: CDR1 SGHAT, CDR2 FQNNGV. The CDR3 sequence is CASNPEPLSHEQYF. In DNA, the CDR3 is TGTGCCAGCAACCCCGAGCCCCTATCCCACGAGCAGTACTTC.

CDR3 region: CASTDRFSTDTQYF. DNA for the CDR3: TGTGCCAGCACCGACAGGTTTAGCACAGATACGCAGTATTTT. This chain joins TRBV6-5 and TRBJ2-3, with D possibly being TRBD1 (6 bases). This CDR3 region has 14 residues. CDR1 and CDR2 from the germline V gene are MNHEY and SVGAGI. V gave up 7 bases and J gave up 0 bases, with 11 bases separating them.

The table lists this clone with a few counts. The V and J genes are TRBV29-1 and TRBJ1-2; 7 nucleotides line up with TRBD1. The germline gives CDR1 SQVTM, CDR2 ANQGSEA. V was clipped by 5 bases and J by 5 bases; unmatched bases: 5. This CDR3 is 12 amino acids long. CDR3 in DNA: TGCAGCGTTAGACAGGGATTTTATGGCTACACCTTC. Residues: CSVRQGFYGYTF.

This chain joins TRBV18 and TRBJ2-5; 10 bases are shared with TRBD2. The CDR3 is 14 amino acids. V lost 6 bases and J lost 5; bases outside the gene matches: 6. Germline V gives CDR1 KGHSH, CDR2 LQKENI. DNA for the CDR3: TGTGCCAGCTCGGGCCTAGCGGGAGAGGAGACCCAGTACTTC. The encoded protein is CASSGLAGEETQYF.

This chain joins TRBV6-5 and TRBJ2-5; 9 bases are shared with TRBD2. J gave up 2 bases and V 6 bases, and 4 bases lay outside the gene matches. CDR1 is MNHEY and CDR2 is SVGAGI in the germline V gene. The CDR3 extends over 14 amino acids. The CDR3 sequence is CASRRGLAQETQYF. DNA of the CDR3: TGTGCCAGCAGGAGGGGACTAGCACAAGAGACCCAGTACTTC.

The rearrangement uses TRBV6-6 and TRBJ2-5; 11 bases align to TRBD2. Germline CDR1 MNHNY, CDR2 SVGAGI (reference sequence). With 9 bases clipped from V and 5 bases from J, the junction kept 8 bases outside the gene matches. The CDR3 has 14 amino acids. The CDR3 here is CASSFSGRAETQYF. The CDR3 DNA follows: TGTGCCAGTTCCTTTAGCGGGAGGGCGGAGACCCAGTACTTC.

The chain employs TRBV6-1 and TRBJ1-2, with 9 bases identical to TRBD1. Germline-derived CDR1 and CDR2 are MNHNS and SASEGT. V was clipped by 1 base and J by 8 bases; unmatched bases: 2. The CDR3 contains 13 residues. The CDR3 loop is CASSEGGTGGYTF. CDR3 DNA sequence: TGTGCCAGCAGTGAAGGGGGGACAGGGGGCTACACCTTC.

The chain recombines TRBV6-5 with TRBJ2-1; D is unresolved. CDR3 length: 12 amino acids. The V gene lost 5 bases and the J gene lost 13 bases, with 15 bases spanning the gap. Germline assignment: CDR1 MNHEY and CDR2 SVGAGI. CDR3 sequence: CASSPFVGSQFF. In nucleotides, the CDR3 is TGTGCCAGCAGTCCCTTCGTGGGCTCCCAGTTCTTC.

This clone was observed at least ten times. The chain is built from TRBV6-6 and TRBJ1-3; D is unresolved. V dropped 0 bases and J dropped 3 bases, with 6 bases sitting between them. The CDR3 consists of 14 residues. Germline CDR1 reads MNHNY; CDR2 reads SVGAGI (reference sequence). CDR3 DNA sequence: TGTGCCAGCAGTTACTCGAGGAGTGGAAACACCATATATTTT. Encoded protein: CASSYSRSGNTIYF.

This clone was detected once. The CDR3, as DNA: TGTGCCAGCAGCTTAACCCGTGGACAGGGTAACTACACCTTC. This gives the protein CASSLTRGQGNYTF. This rearrangement joins TRBV7-3 to TRBJ1-2, with 8 bases that match TRBD1. V shed 0 bases and J 10 bases; nucleotides not matched to a gene: 7. This CDR3 contains 14 residues. In germline, CDR1 is SGHTA, CDR2 FQGTGA.

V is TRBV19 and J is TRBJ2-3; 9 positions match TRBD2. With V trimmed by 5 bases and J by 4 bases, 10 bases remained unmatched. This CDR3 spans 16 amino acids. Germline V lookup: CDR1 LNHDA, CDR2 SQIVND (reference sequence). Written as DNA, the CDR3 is TGTGCCAGTAGTGCTTTAGCGGGAGTGCTATCAGATACGCAGTATTTT. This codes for CASSALAGVLSDTQYF. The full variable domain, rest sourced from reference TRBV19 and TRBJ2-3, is DGGITQSPKYLFRKEGQNVTLSCEQNLNHDAMYWYRQDPGQGLRLIYYSQIVNDFQKGDIAEGYSVSREKKESFPLTVTSAQKNPTAFYLCASSALAGVLSDTQYFGPGTRLTVL.

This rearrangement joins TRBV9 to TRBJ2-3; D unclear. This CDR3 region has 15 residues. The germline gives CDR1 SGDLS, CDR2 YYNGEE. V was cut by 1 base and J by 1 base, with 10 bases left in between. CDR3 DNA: TGTGCCAGCAGCGTATGGGATATGGGCACAGATACGCAGTATTTT. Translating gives CASSVWDMGTDTQYF.

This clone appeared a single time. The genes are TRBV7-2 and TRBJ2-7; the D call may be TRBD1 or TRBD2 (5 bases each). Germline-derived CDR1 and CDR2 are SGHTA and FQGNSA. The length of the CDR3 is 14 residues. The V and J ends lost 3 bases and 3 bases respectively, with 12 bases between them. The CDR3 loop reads CASSFRWDLYEQYF. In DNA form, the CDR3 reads TGTGCCAGCAGCTTCCGCTGGGACCTCTACGAGCAGTACTTC.

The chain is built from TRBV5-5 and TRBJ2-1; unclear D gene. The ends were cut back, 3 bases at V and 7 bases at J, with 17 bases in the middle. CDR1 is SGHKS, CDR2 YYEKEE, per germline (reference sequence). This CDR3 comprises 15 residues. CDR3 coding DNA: TGTGCCAGCAGCTCCTCATTGGCCAGTTGGAATGAGCAGTTCTTC. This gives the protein CASSSSLASWNEQFF.

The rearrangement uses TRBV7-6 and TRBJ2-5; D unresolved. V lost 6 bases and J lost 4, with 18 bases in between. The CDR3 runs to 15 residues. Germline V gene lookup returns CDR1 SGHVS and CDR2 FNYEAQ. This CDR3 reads CASSSGMGSRETQYF. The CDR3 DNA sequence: TGTGCCAGCAGTTCTGGTATGGGTAGTCGAGAGACCCAGTACTTC.

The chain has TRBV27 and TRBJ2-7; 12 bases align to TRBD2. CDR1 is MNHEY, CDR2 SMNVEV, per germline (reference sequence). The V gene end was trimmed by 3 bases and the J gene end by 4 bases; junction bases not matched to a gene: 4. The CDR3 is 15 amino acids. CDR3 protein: CASSLDGLAGYEQYF. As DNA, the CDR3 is TGTGCCAGCAGTTTGGACGGACTAGCGGGATACGAGCAGTACTTC.

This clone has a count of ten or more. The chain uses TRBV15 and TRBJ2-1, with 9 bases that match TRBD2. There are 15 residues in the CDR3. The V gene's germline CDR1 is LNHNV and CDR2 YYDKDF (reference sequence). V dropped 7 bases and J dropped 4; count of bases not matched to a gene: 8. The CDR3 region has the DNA TGTGCCACCAATGGGGAGACTAGCGGTTACAATGAGCAGTTCTTC. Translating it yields CATNGETSGYNEQFF.

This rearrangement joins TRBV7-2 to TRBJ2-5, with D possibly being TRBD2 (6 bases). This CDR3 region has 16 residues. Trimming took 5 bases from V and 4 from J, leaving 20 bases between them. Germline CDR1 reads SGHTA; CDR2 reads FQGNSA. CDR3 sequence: CASSARQLAAGETQYF. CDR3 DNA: TGTGCCAGCAGCGCACGGCAACTAGCCGCGGGAGAGACCCAGTACTTC.

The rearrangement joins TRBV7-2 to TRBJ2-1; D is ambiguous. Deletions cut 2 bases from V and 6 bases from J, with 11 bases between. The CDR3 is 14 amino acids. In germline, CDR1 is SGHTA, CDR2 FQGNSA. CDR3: CASSLWSDRNEQFF. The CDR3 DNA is TGTGCCAGCAGCTTATGGTCGGACCGCAATGAGCAGTTCTTC.